The 21 T cell receptor beta chains below come from one sample, sequenced in a study of blood T cell repertoires in COVID-19 (dated by TCRdb to the early 2020s). Receptor libraries were prepared by the immunoSEQ multiplex PCR assay. Here the immuneACCESS table is served through TCRdb, limited to in-frame sequences with V and J called. Missing clones are a known gap in these copies; in checked studies unresolved V genes cover under half, and the rest lacks a known reason. Within this sample are about 240,000 clones, with around 86% of them counted one time only. Under 8.5% of the sample comes from the top ten. Sequencing used peripheral blood. Receptors originate from a woman older than 75 with COVID-19, enrolled during active disease.

A note on this clone: The germline gene is not matched at one end of the junction; a read error may be the cause. The chain combines TRBV29-1 with TRBJ1-2; a possible D gene is TRBD1 (6 bases). Per the germline V gene, CDR1 is SQVTM and CDR2 is ANQGSEA. The CDR3 has 9 amino acids. CDR3 residues: CSVAPRGGF. The CDR3 coding sequence is TGCAGCGTTGCCCCAAGGGGGGGCTTC.

CDR3 protein: CATAGRVAKNIQYF. CDR3 in DNA: TGTGCCACCGCCGGCAGGGTAGCAAAAAACATTCAGTACTTC. This chain uses TRBV11-2 with TRBJ2-4; maybe TRBD1 (5 bases). The V end lost 10 bases, the J end lost 4 bases, and 17 bases lay between the germline ends. Per the germline V gene, CDR1 is SGHAT and CDR2 is FQNNGV. The CDR3 spans 14 residues. Looking up the rest from reference TRBV11-2 and TRBJ2-4 gives the full variable domain: EAGVAQSPRYKIIEKRQSVAFWCNPISGHATLYWYQQILGQGPKLLIQFQNNGVVDDSQLPKDRFSAERLKGVDSTLKIQPAKLEDSAVYLCATAGRVAKNIQYFGAGTRLSVL.

The gene calls are TRBV18 and TRBJ1-1; 7 positions agree with TRBD1. V was clipped by 4 bases and J by 0 bases; unmatched bases: 5. This CDR3 contains 15 residues. Looked up from germline, CDR1 is KGHSH and CDR2 is LQKENI. The CDR3 bases are TGTGCCAGCTCACTGGGGGGACAGATGAACACTGAAGCTTTCTTT. Protein product: CASSLGGQMNTEAFF. Looking up the rest from reference TRBV18 and TRBJ1-1 gives the full variable domain: NAGVMQNPRHLVRRRGQEARLRCSPMKGHSHVYWYRQLPEEGLKFMVYLQKENIIDESGMPKERFSAEFPKEGPSILRIQQVVRGDSAAYFCASSLGGQMNTEAFFGQGTRLTVV.

The V and J genes are TRBV28 and TRBJ2-3, with 7 positions matching TRBD1. The V segment lost 3 bases and the J segment 1 base; nucleotides outside the gene matches: 4. The V gene's germline CDR1 is MDHEN and CDR2 SYDVKM. CDR3 length equals 15 residues. CDR3 DNA: TGTGCCAGCAGTTTGGTTGGACAGGGCACAGATACGCAGTATTTT. Its translation is CASSLVGQGTDTQYF. The full variable domain, in which reference TRBV28 and TRBJ2-3 provide the parts outside the CDR3, is DVKVTQSSRYLVKRTGEKVFLECVQDMDHENMFWYRQDPGLGLRLIYFSYDVKMKEKGDIPEGYSVSREKKERFSLILESASTNQTSMYLCASSLVGQGTDTQYFGPGTRLTVL.

As to this clone: Within the sample, other DNA sequences also encode this same CDR3. The chain carries TRBV4-2 and TRBJ2-2; D unresolved. V lost 1 base and J 5 bases, leaving 5 bases between the germline ends. This CDR3 is 13 amino acids long. Germline-derived CDR1 and CDR2 are LGHNA and YNFKEQ. CDR3 bases: TGTGCCAGCAGCCAAGGTAGAACCGGGGAGCTGTTTTTT. Translating gives CASSQGRTGELFF.

The V call is TRBV18, the J call TRBJ1-5, with 10 positions matching TRBD1. V gave up 3 bases and J gave up 7 bases; unmatched junction bases: 6. Germline V lookup: CDR1 KGHSH, CDR2 LQKENI. The length of the CDR3 is 15 residues. CDR3 region: CASSPQGQGIQPQHF. The CDR3, as DNA: TGTGCCAGCTCACCCCAGGGACAGGGGATCCAGCCCCAGCATTTT.

The chain joins TRBV5-1 to TRBJ1-1; no firm D call. This CDR3 region has 13 residues. V lost 2 bases, J lost 1 base, and 6 bases lay in between. Germline V gene lookup returns CDR1 SGHRS and CDR2 YFSETQ. CDR3 sequence: CASSFEGNTEAFF. The CDR3 DNA reads TGCGCCAGCAGCTTTGAGGGGAACACTGAAGCTTTCTTT.

The V gene is TRBV7-2, the J gene TRBJ2-7; 7 bases are a match to TRBD1. Germline trimming cut 5 bases from V and 11 bases from J; bases unmatched to any gene: 9. Germline V gives CDR1 SGHTA, CDR2 FQGNSA. The CDR3 extends over 12 amino acids. This chain's CDR3 is CASSTRDSRKYF. The CDR3 DNA follows: TGTGCCAGCAGCACCCGGGACAGTCGGAAGTACTTC.

A few counts support this clone. The chain carries TRBV5-4 and TRBJ1-5; D remains ambiguous. Trimming took 0 bases from V and 2 from J, leaving 12 bases between them. The CDR3 runs 16 residues. The germline V gene has CDR1 SGHNT and CDR2 YYREEE (reference sequence). The CDR3 spells CASSLGGPAGNQPQHF. CDR3 nucleotides: TGTGCCAGCAGCTTGGGCGGGCCGGCAGGCAATCAGCCCCAGCATTTT.

This sequence joins TRBV18 and TRBJ1-5, with D unclear. This CDR3 is 14 amino acids long. Germline assignment: CDR1 KGHSH and CDR2 LQKENI. V was pared by 1 base and J by 7 bases, with 11 bases between. The CDR3 DNA reads as TGTGCCAGCTCACCACGGCAGGCCGACCAGCCCCAGCATTTT. Protein: CASSPRQADQPQHF.

The chain has TRBV24-1 and TRBJ2-3; 9 bases match TRBD2. The CDR3 totals 16 residues. Unmatched junction bases numbered 4, after V lost 2 bases and J lost 2 bases. In germline, CDR1 is KGHDR, CDR2 SFDVKD. As DNA, the CDR3 is TGTGCCACCAGTGATTATAGCGGGAGAAACACAGATACGCAGTATTTT. Its translation is CATSDYSGRNTDTQYF.

This clone was seen just once. This chain links TRBV2 with TRBJ1-1; 8 positions agree with TRBD1. Germline-derived CDR1 and CDR2 are SNHLY and FYNNEI. The CDR3 sequence is 14 residues long. V lost 4 bases, J lost 6 bases, and 7 bases stayed unmatched. CDR3 in amino acids: CASSVRQGIAEAFF. The CDR3, as DNA: TGTGCCAGCAGTGTAAGACAGGGGATAGCTGAAGCTTTCTTT.

V usage is TRBV27 and J usage is TRBJ1-3; TRBD1 matches at 7 bases. V gave up 3 bases and J gave up 9 bases; unmatched junction bases: 14. The CDR3 covers 16 residues. Germline CDR1 reads MNHEY; CDR2 reads SMNVEV (reference sequence). The CDR3 nucleotides read TGTGCCAGCAGTTTTTCCCCCCGCAGGGGGAATAGCACCATATATTTT. This sequence encodes CASSFSPRRGNSTIYF.

V usage is TRBV3-1 (or the pseudogene TRBV3-2) and J usage is TRBJ1-5; 8 nucleotides agree with TRBD1. The CDR3 length is 14 residues. Germline V gene sequence: CDR1 LGHDT, CDR2 YNNKEL (reference sequence). Unmatched junction bases numbered 5, after V lost 4 bases and J lost 6 bases. CDR3 bases: TGTGCCAGCAGCCGCGGACAGGGCGGTCAGCCCCAGCATTTT. It specifies CASSRGQGGQPQHF.

On this clone itself: This sample also contains other DNA sequences that code for the same CDR3. The chain is built from TRBV4-2 and TRBJ1-6; D unclear. Germline V lookup: CDR1 LGHNA, CDR2 YNFKEQ. CDR3 length equals 16 residues. V lost 0 bases and J lost 4, with 10 bases in between. The CDR3 DNA reads TGTGCCAGCAGCCAAGACAGGAACACTTATAATTCACCCCTCCACTTT. Residues: CASSQDRNTYNSPLHF.

The J gene is TRBJ2-3, the V gene TRBV5-1; 11 bases are a match to TRBD2. The germline V gene has CDR1 SGHRS and CDR2 YFSETQ. The CDR3 length is 17 residues. Losses at the gene ends were 4 bases for V and 5 bases for J; bases not matched to a gene: 12. The CDR3 bases are TGCGCCAGCAGCACCACCTTAGCGGGGGGGCTAAAAGATACGCAGTATTTT. Encoded protein: CASSTTLAGGLKDTQYF.

The V and J genes are TRBV10-3 and TRBJ1-2; D is possibly TRBD1 (6 bases). Per germline, CDR1 ENHRY and CDR2 SYGVKD. There are 14 residues in the CDR3. V was shortened by 7 bases and J by 0 bases, with 12 bases between the two germline ends. The CDR3 nucleotides read TGTGCCATCAATCAACAGGGATCTAACTATGGCTACACCTTC. Its translation is CAINQQGSNYGYTF.

The chain joins TRBV3-1 (or the pseudogene TRBV3-2) to TRBJ1-1; 7 nucleotides align to TRBD1. The CDR3 consists of 14 residues. CDR1 is LGHDT and CDR2 is YNNKEL in the germline V gene (reference sequence). The J segment lost 1 base and the V segment lost 6 bases, leaving 5 bases of the junction unmatched. CDR3 residues: CASSRQGSNTEAFF. The DNA for the CDR3 is TGTGCCAGCAGTCGACAGGGCTCGAACACTGAAGCTTTCTTT.

This clone was found a few times. This sequence joins TRBV5-5 and TRBJ2-1; unclear D gene. Germline CDR1 is SGHKS and CDR2 is YYEKEE (reference sequence). The CDR3 runs to 13 residues. The V gene lost 2 bases and the J gene lost 3 bases, with 6 bases spanning the gap. The CDR3 coding sequence is TGTGCCAGCAGCTTCACTGACTACAATGAGCAGTTCTTC. This encodes CASSFTDYNEQFF.

The chain uses TRBV30 and TRBJ1-2; 9 bases are shared with TRBD1. The CDR3 loop spans 13 amino acids. Looked up from germline, CDR1 is GTSNPN and CDR2 is SVGIG (reference sequence). V lost 0 bases, J lost 8 bases, and 4 bases stayed unmatched. CDR3 in amino acids: CAWSVQGAPGYTF. For the CDR3, the DNA is TGTGCCTGGAGTGTACAGGGGGCGCCAGGCTACACCTTC.

The gene calls are TRBV21-1 and TRBJ1-6. TRBV21-1 is deemed a pseudogene. The CDR3 runs 16 residues. The CDR3 sequence is CASSKAGVRLQSPLHF. The CDR3 DNA is TGTGCCAGCAGCAAAGCAGGAGTCCGCCTTCAATCACCCCTCCACTTT.